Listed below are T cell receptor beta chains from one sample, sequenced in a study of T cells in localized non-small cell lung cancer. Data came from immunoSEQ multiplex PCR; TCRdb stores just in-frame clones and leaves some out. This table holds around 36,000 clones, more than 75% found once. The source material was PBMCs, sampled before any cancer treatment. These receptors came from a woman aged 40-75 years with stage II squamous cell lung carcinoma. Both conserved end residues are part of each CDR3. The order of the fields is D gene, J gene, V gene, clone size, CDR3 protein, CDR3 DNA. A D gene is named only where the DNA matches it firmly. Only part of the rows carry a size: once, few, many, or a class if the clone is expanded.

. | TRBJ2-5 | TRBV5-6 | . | CASSLFQDQETQYF | TGTGCCAGCAGCTTGTTTCAGGACCAAGAGACCCAGTACTTC
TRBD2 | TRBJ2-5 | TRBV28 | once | CASSHLGSGGQETQYF | TGTGCCAGCAGCCACTTAGGTAGCGGGGGGCAAGAGACCCAGTACTTC
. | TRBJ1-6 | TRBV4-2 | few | CASSLGANSPLHF | TGTGCCAGCAGCTTGGGAGCGAATTCACCCCTCCACTTT
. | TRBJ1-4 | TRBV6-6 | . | CASSYVGATNEKLFF | TGTGCCAGCAGTTACGTGGGAGCAACTAATGAAAAACTGTTTTTT
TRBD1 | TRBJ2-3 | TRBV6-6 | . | CASRGTGGGHTQYF | TGTGCCAGCAGGGGGACAGGGGGCGGACATACGCAGTATTTT
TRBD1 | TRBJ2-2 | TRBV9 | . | CASSVRGGANTGELFF | TGTGCCAGCAGCGTTAGAGGGGGCGCGAACACCGGGGAGCTGTTTTTT
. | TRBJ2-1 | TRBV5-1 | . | CASSFTGQISTNEQFF | TGCGCCAGCAGCTTCACCGGACAGATATCCACGAATGAGCAGTTCTTC
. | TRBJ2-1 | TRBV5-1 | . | CASSGRLESYNEQFF | TGCGCCAGCAGCGGTCGACTAGAATCTTACAATGAGCAGTTCTTC
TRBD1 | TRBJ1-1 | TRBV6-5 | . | CASSYGDRETEAFF | TGTGCCAGCAGTTACGGGGACAGGGAAACTGAAGCTTTCTTT
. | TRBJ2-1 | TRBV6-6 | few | CASSHNNEQFF | TGTGCCAGCAGTCACAACAATGAGCAGTTCTTC
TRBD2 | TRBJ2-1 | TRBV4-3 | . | CASSQWTSGSNEQFF | TGCGCCAGCAGCCAGTGGACTAGCGGGAGTAATGAGCAGTTCTTC
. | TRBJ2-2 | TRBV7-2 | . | CASSFGTRTGELFF | TGTGCCAGCAGCTTCGGAACGCGAACCGGGGAGCTGTTTTTT
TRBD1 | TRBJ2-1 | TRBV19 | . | CASSSLAGTGAPNEQFF | TGTGCCAGTAGCTCTCTCGCCGGGACAGGGGCTCCCAATGAGCAGTTCTTC
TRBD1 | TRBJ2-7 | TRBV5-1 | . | CASSEMDRDSDEQYF | TGCGCCAGCAGCGAGATGGACAGGGACTCTGATGAGCAGTACTTC
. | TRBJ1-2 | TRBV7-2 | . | CASSLGGVRGGYTF | TGTGCCAGCAGCTTAGGCGGGGTCAGGGGTGGCTACACCTTC
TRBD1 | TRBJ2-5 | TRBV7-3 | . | CASSPGTVETQYF | TGTGCCAGCAGCCCCGGGACAGTTGAGACCCAGTACTTC
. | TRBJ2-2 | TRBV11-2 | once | CASSLGPGTGELFF | TGTGCCAGCAGCCTCGGTCCCGGAACCGGGGAGCTGTTTTTT
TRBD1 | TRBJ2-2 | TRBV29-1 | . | CSVFPQGASGELFF | TGCAGCGTGTTTCCACAGGGGGCATCCGGGGAGCTGTTTTTT
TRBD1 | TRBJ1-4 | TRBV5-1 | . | CASSFGRGLTNEKLFF | TGCGCCAGCAGCTTTGGCAGGGGGCTTACTAATGAAAAACTGTTTTTT
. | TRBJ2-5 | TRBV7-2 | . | CASSLKRSGETQYF | TGTGCCAGCAGCTTAAAACGGTCTGGGGAGACCCAGTACTTC
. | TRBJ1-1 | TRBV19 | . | CASSILQDTEAFF | TGTGCCAGTAGTATTCTACAGGACACTGAAGCTTTCTTT
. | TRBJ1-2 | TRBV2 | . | CASILQEDYGYTF | TGTGCCAGCATTTTACAGGAAGACTATGGCTACACCTTC
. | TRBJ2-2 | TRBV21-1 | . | CASSIGTVWTGELFF | TGTGCCAGCAGCATCGGGACAGTATGGACCGGGGAGCTGTTTTTT
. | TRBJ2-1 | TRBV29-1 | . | CSAGTGRGYNEQFF | TGCAGCGCCGGAACGGGACGGGGATACAATGAGCAGTTCTTC
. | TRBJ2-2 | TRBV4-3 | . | CASSQDRGRRFF | TGCGCCAGCAGCCAAGATCGAGGCAGGCGGTTTTTT
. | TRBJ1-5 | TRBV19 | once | CASSIGGSNQPQHF | TGTGCCAGTAGTATCGGCGGTTCAAATCAGCCCCAGCATTTT
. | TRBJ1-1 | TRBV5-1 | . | CASSWGQDFMNTEAFF | TGCGCCAGCAGCTGGGGGCAGGACTTCATGAACACTGAAGCTTTCTTT
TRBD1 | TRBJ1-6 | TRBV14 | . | CASSLDRGISYNSPLHF | TGTGCCAGCAGCCTCGACAGGGGGATCTCCTATAATTCACCCCTCCACTTT
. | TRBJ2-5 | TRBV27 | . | CAGMWTAQETQYF | TGTGCCGGCATGTGGACAGCTCAAGAGACCCAGTACTTC
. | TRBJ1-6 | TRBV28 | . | CASRGSRSPLHF | TGTGCCAGCAGGGGGAGTCGCTCACCCCTCCACTTT
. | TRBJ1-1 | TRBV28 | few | CASSLYSGSVTEAFF | TGTGCCAGCAGTTTATATTCAGGGTCGGTTACTGAAGCTTTCTTT
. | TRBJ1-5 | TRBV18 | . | CASSPGGSQPQHF | TGTGCCAGCTCACCAGGGGGCAGTCAGCCCCAGCATTTT
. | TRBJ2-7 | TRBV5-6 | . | CASSAGQSDEQYF | TGTGCCAGCAGCGCGGGGCAGTCTGACGAGCAGTACTTC
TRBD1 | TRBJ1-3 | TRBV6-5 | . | CASRRQGRTGNTIYF | TGTGCCAGCAGAAGACAGGGACGGACTGGAAACACCATATATTTT
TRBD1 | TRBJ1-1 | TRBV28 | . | CAAGLGTVNTEAFF | TGTGCCGCGGGGCTGGGGACAGTGAACACTGAAGCTTTCTTT
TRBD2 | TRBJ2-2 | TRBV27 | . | CASSSPREGRGWTGELFF | TGTGCCAGCAGCTCCCCACGGGAGGGGCGGGGGTGGACCGGGGAGCTGTTTTTT
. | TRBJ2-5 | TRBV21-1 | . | CASSKGGLAGLIQETQYF | TGTGCCAGCAGCAAAGGGGGACTAGCGGGACTTATACAAGAGACCCAGTACTTC
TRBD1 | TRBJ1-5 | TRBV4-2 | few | CASSQGQGNQPQHF | TGTGCCAGCAGCCAAGGACAGGGTAATCAGCCCCAGCATTTT
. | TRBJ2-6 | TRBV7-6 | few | CASSLATRTGANVLTF | TGTGCCAGCAGCTTAGCGACCAGGACTGGGGCCAACGTCCTGACTTTC
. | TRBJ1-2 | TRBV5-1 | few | CASSLRGPEYGYTF | TGCGCCAGCAGCTTGCGGGGGCCCGAGTATGGCTACACCTTC
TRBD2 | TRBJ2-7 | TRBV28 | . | CASSLNWREFAYF | TGTGCCAGCAGTTTAAATTGGCGGGAGTTTGCGTACTTC
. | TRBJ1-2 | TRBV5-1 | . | CASSPPGHSDYGYTF | TGCGCCAGCAGCCCCCCGGGACATTCGGACTATGGCTACACCTTC
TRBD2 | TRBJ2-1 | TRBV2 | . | CASGLAGGLGNEQFF | TGTGCCAGCGGGCTAGCGGGAGGCCTGGGAAATGAGCAGTTCTTC
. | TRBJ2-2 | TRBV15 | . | CATSKMGIGVGSTGELFF | TGTGCCACCAGTAAGATGGGGATCGGTGTGGGGTCCACCGGGGAGCTGTTTTTT
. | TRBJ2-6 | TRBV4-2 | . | CASSQESAGGSGANVLTF | TGTGCCAGCAGCCAAGAGTCCGCGGGCGGCTCTGGGGCCAACGTCCTGACTTTC
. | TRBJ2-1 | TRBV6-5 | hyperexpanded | CASSYGGNSYNEQFF | TGTGCCAGCAGTTACGGAGGGAACTCCTACAATGAGCAGTTCTTC
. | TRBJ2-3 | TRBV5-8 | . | CASSDGESSTDTQYF | TGTGCCAGCAGCGATGGGGAATCTAGCACAGATACGCAGTATTTT
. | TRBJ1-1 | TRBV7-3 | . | CASSGTTANTEAFF | TGTGCCAGCAGCGGGACCACAGCGAACACTGAAGCTTTCTTT
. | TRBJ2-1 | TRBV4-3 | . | CASSQAFLAFENEQFF | TGCGCCAGCAGCCAAGCTTTCCTAGCGTTTGAGAATGAGCAGTTCTTC
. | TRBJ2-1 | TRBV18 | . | CASSTDSWYNEQFF | TGTGCCAGCTCAACAGACAGTTGGTACAATGAGCAGTTCTTC
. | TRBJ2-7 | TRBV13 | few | CASSLIGTGEQYF | TGTGCCAGCAGCTTAATAGGTACGGGCGAGCAGTACTTC
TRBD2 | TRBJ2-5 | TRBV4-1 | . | CASSQELAGSRWETQYF | TGCGCCAGCAGCCAAGAACTAGCGGGGTCAAGGTGGGAGACCCAGTACTTC
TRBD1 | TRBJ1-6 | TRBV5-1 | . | CASSLGQGAFLNSPLHF | TGCGCCAGCAGCTTGGGACAGGGGGCTTTTTTGAATTCACCCCTCCACTTT
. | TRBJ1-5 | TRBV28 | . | CASSRKRAGAGYQPQHF | TGTGCCAGCAGTCGAAAAAGGGCCGGTGCGGGTTATCAGCCCCAGCATTTT